This TCR beta chain was sequenced in a study of regulatory and conventional T cells in breast cancer (dated by TCRdb to between 2015 and 2017). The CDR3 goes from the cysteine to the phenylalanine over 14 residues. Of all the DNA, just the CDR3 is kept, 42 bases in frame from base 1. Trimming accounts for 6 bases at V and 3 bases at J, while the number of junction bases matched to no gene is 7. Reading the germline V gene (reference sequence) gives CDR1 SEHNR and CDR2 FQNEAQ. Library generation was performed with PCR. Sequencing used an Illumina MiSeq. TCRdb reanalyzed the raw reads on its own, using fastp at Q25 for trimming and MiXCR for clone calling, and kept in-frame beta chains. CDR3 protein sequences are deduplicated, and each keeps its most common genes and DNA. This sample is represented by more than 15,000 distinct CDR3 sequences; around a third of them were singletons. The ten largest clones add up to 1.6% of the sample.

About this clonotype itself: Its antigen specificity is not known. The sample holds no much larger clone one base away, and base qualities are not on file.

The receptor chain draws on TRBV7-9 and TRBJ1-1, with 7 middle bases fitting TRBD1. The sample taken for sequencing was conventional T cells from blood. This TCR derives from a female donor in good health. CDR3 loop: CASSWDRTDTEAFF. DNA sequence: TGTGCCAGCAGTTGGGACAGAACTGACACTGAAGCTTTCTTT.